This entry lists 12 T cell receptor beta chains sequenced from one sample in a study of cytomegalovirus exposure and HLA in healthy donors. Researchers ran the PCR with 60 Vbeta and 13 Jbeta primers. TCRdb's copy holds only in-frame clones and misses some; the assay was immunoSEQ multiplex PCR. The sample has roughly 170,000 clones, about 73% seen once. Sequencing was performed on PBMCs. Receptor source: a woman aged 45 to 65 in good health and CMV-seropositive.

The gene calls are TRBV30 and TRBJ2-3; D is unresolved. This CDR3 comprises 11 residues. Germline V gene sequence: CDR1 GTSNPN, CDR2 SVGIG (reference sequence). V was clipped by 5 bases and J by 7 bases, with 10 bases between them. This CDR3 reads CAWRSSYTQYF. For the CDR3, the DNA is TGTGCCTGGCGGTCTAGTTATACGCAGTATTTT.

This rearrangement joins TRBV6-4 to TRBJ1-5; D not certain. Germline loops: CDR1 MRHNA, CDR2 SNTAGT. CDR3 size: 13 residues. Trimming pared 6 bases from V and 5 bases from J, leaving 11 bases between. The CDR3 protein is CASRPLLYQPQHF. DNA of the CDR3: TGTGCCAGCAGACCGCTCCTATATCAGCCCCAGCATTTT.

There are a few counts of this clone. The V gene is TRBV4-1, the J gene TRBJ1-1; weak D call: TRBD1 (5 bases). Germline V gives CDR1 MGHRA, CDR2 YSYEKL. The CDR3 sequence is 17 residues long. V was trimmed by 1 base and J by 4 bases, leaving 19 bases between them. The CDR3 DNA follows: TGCGCCAGCAGCCAAGTGGTCATGGCAGGGATCGGCACTGAAGCTTTCTTT. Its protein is CASSQVVMAGIGTEAFF.

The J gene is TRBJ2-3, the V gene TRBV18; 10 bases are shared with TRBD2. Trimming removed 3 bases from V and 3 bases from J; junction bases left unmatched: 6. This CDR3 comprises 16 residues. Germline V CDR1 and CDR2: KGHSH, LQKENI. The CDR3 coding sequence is TGTGCCAGCTCACCCTCAGCGGGGGGGGTGACAGATACGCAGTATTTT. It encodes CASSPSAGGVTDTQYF.

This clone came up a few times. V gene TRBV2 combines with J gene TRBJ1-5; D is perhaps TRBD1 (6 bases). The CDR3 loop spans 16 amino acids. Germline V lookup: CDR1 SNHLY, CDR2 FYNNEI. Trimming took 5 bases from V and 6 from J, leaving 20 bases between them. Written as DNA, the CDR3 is TGTGCCAGCAGTCCCTTTACAGCAGGGGCCGCTCAGCCCCAGCATTTT. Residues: CASSPFTAGAAQPQHF.

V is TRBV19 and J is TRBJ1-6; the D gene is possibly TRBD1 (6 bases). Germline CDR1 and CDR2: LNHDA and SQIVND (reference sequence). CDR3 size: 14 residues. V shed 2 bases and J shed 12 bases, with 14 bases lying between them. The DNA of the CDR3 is TGTGCCAGTAGTATACCAGGGGCCGGTCAACCCCTCCACTTT. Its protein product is CASSIPGAGQPLHF.

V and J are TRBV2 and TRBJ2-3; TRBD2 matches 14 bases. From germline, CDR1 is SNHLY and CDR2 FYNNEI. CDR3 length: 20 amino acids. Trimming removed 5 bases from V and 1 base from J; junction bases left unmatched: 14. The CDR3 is CASSPPLGLAGAHRTDTQYF. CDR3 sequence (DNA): TGTGCCAGCAGTCCCCCCCTGGGACTAGCGGGGGCTCATCGCACAGATACGCAGTATTTT.

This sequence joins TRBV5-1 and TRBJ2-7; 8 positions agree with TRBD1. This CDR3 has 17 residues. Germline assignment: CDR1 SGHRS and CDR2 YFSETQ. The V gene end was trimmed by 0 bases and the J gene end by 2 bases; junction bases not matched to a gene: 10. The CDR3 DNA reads TGCGCCAGCAGCTTGGCCATACGGACAGGGAAAACCTACGAGCAGTACTTC. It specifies CASSLAIRTGKTYEQYF.

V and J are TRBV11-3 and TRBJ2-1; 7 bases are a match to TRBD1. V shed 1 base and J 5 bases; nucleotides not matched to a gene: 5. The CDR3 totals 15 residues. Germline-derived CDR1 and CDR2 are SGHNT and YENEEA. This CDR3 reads CASSLGGGSHNEQFF. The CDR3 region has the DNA TGTGCCAGCAGCTTAGGAGGGGGCTCGCACAATGAGCAGTTCTTC. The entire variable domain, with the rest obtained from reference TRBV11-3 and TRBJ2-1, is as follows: EAGVVQSPRYKIIEKKQPVAFWCNPISGHNTLYWYLQNLGQGPELLIRYENEEAVDDSQLPKDRFSAERLKGVDSTLKIQPAELGDSAVYLCASSLGGGSHNEQFFGPGTRLTVL.

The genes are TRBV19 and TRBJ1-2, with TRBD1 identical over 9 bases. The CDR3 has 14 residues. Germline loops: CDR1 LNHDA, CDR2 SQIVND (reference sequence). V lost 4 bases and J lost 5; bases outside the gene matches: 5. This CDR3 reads CASSNGTGRYGYTF. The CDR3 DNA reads TGTGCCAGTAGTAACGGGACAGGGCGTTATGGCTACACCTTC.

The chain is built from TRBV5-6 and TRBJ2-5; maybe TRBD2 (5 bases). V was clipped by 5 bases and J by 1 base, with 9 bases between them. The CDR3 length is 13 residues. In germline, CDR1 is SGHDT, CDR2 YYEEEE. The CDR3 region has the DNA TGTGCCAGCAGTTCGGACTTCCAAGAGACCCAGTACTTC. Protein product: CASSSDFQETQYF. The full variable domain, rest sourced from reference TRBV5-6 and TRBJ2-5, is DAGVTQSPTHLIKTRGQQVTLRCSPKSGHDTVSWYQQALGQGPQFIFQYYEEEERQRGNFPDRFSGHQFPNYSSELNVNALLLGDSALYLCASSSDFQETQYFGPGTRLLVL.

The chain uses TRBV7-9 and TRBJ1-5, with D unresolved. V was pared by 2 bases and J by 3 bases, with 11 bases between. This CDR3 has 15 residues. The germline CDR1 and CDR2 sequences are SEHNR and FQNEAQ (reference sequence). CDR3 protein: CASSLSGQDNQPQHF. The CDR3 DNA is TGTGCCAGCAGCTTAAGTGGGCAGGACAATCAGCCCCAGCATTTT.